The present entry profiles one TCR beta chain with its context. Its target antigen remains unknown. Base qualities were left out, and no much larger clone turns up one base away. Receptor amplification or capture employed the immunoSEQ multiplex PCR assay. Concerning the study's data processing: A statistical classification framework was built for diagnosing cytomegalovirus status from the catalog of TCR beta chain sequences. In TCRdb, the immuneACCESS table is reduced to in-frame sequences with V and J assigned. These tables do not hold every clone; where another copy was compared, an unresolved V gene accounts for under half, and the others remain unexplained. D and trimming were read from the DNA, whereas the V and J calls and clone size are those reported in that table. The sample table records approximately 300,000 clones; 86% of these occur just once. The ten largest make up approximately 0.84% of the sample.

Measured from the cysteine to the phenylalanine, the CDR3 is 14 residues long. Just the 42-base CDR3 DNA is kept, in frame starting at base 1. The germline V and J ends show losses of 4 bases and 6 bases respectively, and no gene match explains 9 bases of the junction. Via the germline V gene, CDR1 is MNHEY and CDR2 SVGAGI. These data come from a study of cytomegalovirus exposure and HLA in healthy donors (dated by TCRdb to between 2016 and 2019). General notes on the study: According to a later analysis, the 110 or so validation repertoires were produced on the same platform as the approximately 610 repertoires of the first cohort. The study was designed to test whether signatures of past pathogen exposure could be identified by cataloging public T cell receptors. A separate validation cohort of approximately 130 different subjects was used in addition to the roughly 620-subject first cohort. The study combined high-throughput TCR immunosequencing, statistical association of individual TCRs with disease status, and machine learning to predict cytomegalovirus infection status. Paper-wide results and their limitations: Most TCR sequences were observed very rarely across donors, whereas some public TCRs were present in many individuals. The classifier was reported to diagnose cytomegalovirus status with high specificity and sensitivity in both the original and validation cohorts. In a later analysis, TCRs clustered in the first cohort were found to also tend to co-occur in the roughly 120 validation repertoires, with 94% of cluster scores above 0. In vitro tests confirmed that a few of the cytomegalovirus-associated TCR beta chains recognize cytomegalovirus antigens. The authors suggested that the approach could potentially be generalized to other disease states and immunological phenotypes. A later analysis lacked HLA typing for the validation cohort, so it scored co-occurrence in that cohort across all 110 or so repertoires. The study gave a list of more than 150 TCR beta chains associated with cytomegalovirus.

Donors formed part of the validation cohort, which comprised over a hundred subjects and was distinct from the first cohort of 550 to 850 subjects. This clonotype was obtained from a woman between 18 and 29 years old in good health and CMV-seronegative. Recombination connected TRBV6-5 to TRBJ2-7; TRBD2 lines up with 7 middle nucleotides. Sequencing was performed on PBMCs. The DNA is TGTGCCAGCAGTTGGGGCGGGAGTCTTAGCGAGCAGTACTTC. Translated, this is CASSWGGSLSEQYF.